This T cell receptor beta chain was sequenced for a study of blood T cell repertoires in COVID-19. About the study: From the United States, Italy and Spain came samples of acute and convalescent COVID-19.

V dropped 2 bases and J dropped 3 bases, with 10 bases sitting between them. Germline V gene sequence: CDR1 SGHTA, CDR2 FQGTGA. The length of the CDR3 is 14 residues. Some clones are missing from TCRdb's copy, which holds only in-frame ones; the method was immunoSEQ multiplex PCR. In the table there are roughly 70,000 clones, about 87% of which are singletons. The sample comprised peripheral blood. The origin of this receptor is a woman over 75 with active COVID-19. The J gene is TRBJ1-1, the V gene TRBV7-3, with D possibly TRBD1 on 6 matching bases. DNA of the CDR3: TGTGCCAGCAGCTTAGGGGGCGCCGACACTGAAGCTTTCTTT. Protein sequence: CASSLGGADTEAFF.